The 11 T cell receptor beta chains below were found in one sample sequenced in a study of T cells in tumors after PD-1 blockade (dated by TCRdb to the late 2010s). Library prep was done by the immunoSEQ multiplex PCR assay. TCRdb limited this immuneACCESS table to in-frame rearrangements with V and J called. A share of clones is missing; checked studies link under half to unresolved V genes, and the rest is unexplained. The sample table shows 60,000 or so clones, and 80% are seen once. Under 15% of the sample comes from the top ten. The time point label of this sample denotes: before anti-PD-1 therapy. The input for sequencing was PBMCs, taken before anti-PD-1 treatment. The receptor set was obtained from a human donor with basal cell carcinoma.

The CDR3 sequence: CASSLFPIARGTDTQYF. In DNA, the CDR3 is TGTGCCAGCAGCCTTTTCCCCATAGCTAGAGGCACAGATACGCAGTATTTT. This sequence joins TRBV14 and TRBJ2-3, with D unclear. The ends were cut back, 4 bases at V and 1 base at J, with 18 bases in the middle. The CDR3 is made up of 17 amino acids. Looked up from germline, CDR1 is SGHDN and CDR2 is FVKESK.

V is TRBV6-5 and J is TRBJ1-1; D not certain. V dropped 6 bases and J dropped 2 bases, with 7 bases sitting between them. Germline lookup yields CDR1 MNHEY and CDR2 SVGAGI. This CDR3 is built from 12 residues. Written as DNA, the CDR3 is TGTGCCAGCAGATACAGAAACACTGAAGCTTTCTTT. It yields the protein CASRYRNTEAFF.

The chain carries TRBV30 and TRBJ2-7; D remains unclear. Germline CDR1 and CDR2: GTSNPN and SVGIG (reference sequence). The CDR3 length is 14 residues. V was shortened by 1 base and J by 3 bases, with 13 bases between the two germline ends. CDR3 DNA sequence: TGTGCCTGGAGTGGGCGGCAGGCCGGCTACGAGCAGTACTTC. Translating it yields CAWSGRQAGYEQYF. Combining the CDR3 with reference TRBV30 and TRBJ2-7 gives the whole variable domain SQTIHQWPATLVQPVGSPLSLECTVEGTSNPNLYWYRQAAGRGLQLLFYSVGIGQISSEVPQNLSASRPQDRQFILSSKKLLLSDSGFYLCAWSGRQAGYEQYFGPGTRLTVT.

V usage is TRBV5-6 and J usage is TRBJ1-2; perhaps TRBD1 as D (6 bases). Germline assignment: CDR1 SGHDT and CDR2 YYEEEE. Trimming pared 5 bases from V and 8 bases from J, leaving 13 bases between. The CDR3 runs to 12 residues. In DNA form, the CDR3 reads TGTGCCAGCAGAATCCAGGGGAGCGGCTACACCTTC. It encodes CASRIQGSGYTF. Combining the CDR3 with reference TRBV5-6 and TRBJ1-2 gives the whole variable domain DAGVTQSPTHLIKTRGQQVTLRCSPKSGHDTVSWYQQALGQGPQFIFQYYEEEERQRGNFPDRFSGHQFPNYSSELNVNALLLGDSALYLCASRIQGSGYTFGSGTRLTVV.

This clone was recorded a few times. V gene TRBV5-1 combines with J gene TRBJ2-2; 7 bases fit TRBD1. Germline V gene lookup returns CDR1 SGHRS and CDR2 YFSETQ. This CDR3 contains 15 residues. After removal of 5 bases from V and 0 bases from J, the junction contained 4 bases not matched to a gene. The CDR3 loop is CASSTGTANTGELFF. CDR3 bases: TGCGCCAGCAGTACCGGGACAGCGAACACCGGGGAGCTGTTTTTT.

CDR3 protein: CAWSRLGLTEGYTF. CDR3 DNA: TGTGCCTGGAGCCGTTTGGGGTTAACTGAAGGCTACACCTTC. The chain is built from TRBV30 and TRBJ1-2; D call uncertain. There are 14 residues in the CDR3. Germline V gene lookup returns CDR1 GTSNPN and CDR2 SVGIG (reference sequence). Deletions cut 3 bases from V and 8 bases from J, with 19 bases between.

The chain has TRBV4-1 and TRBJ2-7; perhaps TRBD1 as D (6 bases). V lost 1 base to trimming and J lost 0 bases, with 10 bases between them. The CDR3 is 15 amino acids. Germline V CDR1 and CDR2: MGHRA, YSYEKL. The CDR3: CASSQGGHSSYEQYF. For the CDR3, the DNA is TGCGCCAGCAGCCAAGGGGGACACAGCTCCTACGAGCAGTACTTC.

The CDR3 bases are TGTGCCAGCGAGGATATCTATGGCTACACCTTC. It specifies CASEDIYGYTF. J is TRBJ1-2 and V is TRBV3-1 (or the pseudogene TRBV3-2), with D hard to call. This CDR3 contains 11 residues. Trimming shortened V by 8 bases and J by 4 bases, and 8 bases separated the two germline ends. CDR1 is LGHDT and CDR2 is YNNKEL in the germline V gene (reference sequence).

J is TRBJ2-2 and V is TRBV18; perhaps TRBD2 as D (5 bases). V lost 2 bases to trimming and J lost 5 bases, with 15 bases between them. This CDR3 spans 16 amino acids. CDR1 and CDR2 (germline): KGHSH, LQKENI. The DNA of the CDR3 is TGTGCCAGCTCACCAACTAGAACAGTGACGACCGGGGAGCTGTTTTTT. The encoded protein is CASSPTRTVTTGELFF.

The J gene is TRBJ2-2, the V gene TRBV7-2; D is unresolved. The CDR3 is 14 amino acids. The germline V and J ends were trimmed by 4 bases and 4 bases, with 10 bases remaining between them. Looked up from germline, CDR1 is SGHTA and CDR2 is FQGNSA. The CDR3: CASSSYIGTGELFF. CDR3 sequence (DNA): TGTGCCAGCAGCTCCTACATCGGCACCGGGGAGCTGTTTTTT.

This clone was observed a handful of times. The chain uses TRBV19 and TRBJ1-2, with D possibly being TRBD1 (5 bases). Germline assignment: CDR1 LNHDA and CDR2 SQIVND (reference sequence). CDR3 size: 14 residues. Trimming took 7 bases from V and 2 from J, leaving 14 bases between them. CDR3 loop: CASKTDSRNYGYTF. CDR3 sequence (DNA): TGTGCCAGTAAAACAGACAGCCGGAACTATGGCTACACCTTC.